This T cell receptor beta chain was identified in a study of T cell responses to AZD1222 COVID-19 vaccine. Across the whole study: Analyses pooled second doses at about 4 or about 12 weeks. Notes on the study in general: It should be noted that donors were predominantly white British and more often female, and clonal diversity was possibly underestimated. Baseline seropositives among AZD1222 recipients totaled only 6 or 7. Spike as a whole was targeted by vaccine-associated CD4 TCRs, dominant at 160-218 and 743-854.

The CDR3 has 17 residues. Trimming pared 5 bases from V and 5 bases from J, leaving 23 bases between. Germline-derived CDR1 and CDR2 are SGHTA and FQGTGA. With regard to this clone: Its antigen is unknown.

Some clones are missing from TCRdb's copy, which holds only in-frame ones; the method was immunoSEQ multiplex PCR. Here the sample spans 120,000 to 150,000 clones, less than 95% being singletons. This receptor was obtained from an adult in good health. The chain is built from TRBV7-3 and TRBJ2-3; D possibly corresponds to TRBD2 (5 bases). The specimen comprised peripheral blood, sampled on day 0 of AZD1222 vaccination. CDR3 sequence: CASSKQLTGNSRDTQYF. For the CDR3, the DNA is TGTGCCAGCAGCAAACAACTAACGGGGAACTCACGAGATACGCAGTATTTT.